This TCR beta chain was sequenced during a study of CD8 T cells in ankylosing spondylitis. This clonotype has a count of ten or more. Its antigen is still unknown. The CDR3 contains 14 residues. From germline, CDR1 is MNHEY and CDR2 SMNVEV (reference sequence). Trimming took off 7 bases at V and 0 bases at J, with 13 bases between the two ends. Making the TCR beta libraries involved quantitative 5'-RACE with molecular barcodes. Using its own MiXCR run on the 5' RACE reads, TCRdb lists one record per CDR3 protein. Altogether 200,000 to 300,000 distinct CDR3 sequences are present, 10% to 13% being singletons, with the ten largest covering 2.6%. Study findings and constraints: CD8+ by phenotype, disease-linked clones were relatively rare in peripheral blood. Among TCR beta sequences, a motif of 7 to 9 highly homologous variants appeared characteristic of ankylosing spondylitis blood. Earlier work had already found some motif variants in reactive arthritis synovial fluid and blood.

The sequencing input was blood, either unsorted or a sorted T cell fraction (not recorded which). The TCR originated in a male donor with ankylosing spondylitis or in good health (not recorded which). V usage is TRBV27 and J usage is TRBJ2-7; D not resolved. The CDR3, as DNA: TGTGCCAGCAAGGGCGGAAGGAGCTCCTACGAGCAGTACTTC. Encoded protein: CASKGGRSSYEQYF.